This T cell receptor (beta chain) was identified in a study of metastatic and nonmetastatic thyroid tumors. In the study overall: Repertoire comparison spanned blood and tumor or nodule tissue of malignant and benign thyroid patients.

TCRdb reprocessed the PCR reads using MiXCR. Of about 15,000 clones in the sample, roughly 4% were seen once. No patient received treatment before thyroid surgery. V was cut by 2 bases and J by 8 bases, with 13 bases left in between. CDR3 length: 14 amino acids. The germline V gene has CDR1 MNHEY and CDR2 SVGAGI. This clone has more than one count but fewer than ten. The source material was tumor tissue. V and J are TRBV6-5 and TRBJ2-1; no definite D call. The clonotype originates from a female donor with papillary thyroid cancer or a benign thyroid nodule (not recorded which). Some clones in this sample may be carry-over from other donors' samples. CDR3 region: CASSYAPDRDEQFF. DNA of the CDR3: TGTGCCAGCAGTTACGCCCCCGATAGGGATGAGCAGTTCTTC.